This TCR beta chain was obtained from a study of T cell responses to AZD1222 COVID-19 vaccine. Generated by immunoSEQ multiplex PCR, the TCRdb table keeps only in-frame clones and is missing some. The profile shows some 150,000 clones, roughly nine tenths of them singletons. Study observations and caveats: Rises in breadth and depth of Spike-specific TCRs came after two AZD1222 doses.

A word on this clone: The antigen is not known.

In germline, CDR1 is MGHRA, CDR2 YSYEKL. The length of the CDR3 is 15 residues. V shed 5 bases and J 5 bases; nucleotides not matched to a gene: 5. The source of this sequence is an adult in good health. The gene calls are TRBV4-1 and TRBJ2-1; 11 bases fit TRBD2. The source was peripheral blood, collected on day 0 of MenACWY control vaccination. The CDR3 loop reads CASSSRLAGNNEQFF. CDR3 DNA: TGCGCCAGCAGCTCTCGACTAGCGGGAAACAATGAGCAGTTCTTC.